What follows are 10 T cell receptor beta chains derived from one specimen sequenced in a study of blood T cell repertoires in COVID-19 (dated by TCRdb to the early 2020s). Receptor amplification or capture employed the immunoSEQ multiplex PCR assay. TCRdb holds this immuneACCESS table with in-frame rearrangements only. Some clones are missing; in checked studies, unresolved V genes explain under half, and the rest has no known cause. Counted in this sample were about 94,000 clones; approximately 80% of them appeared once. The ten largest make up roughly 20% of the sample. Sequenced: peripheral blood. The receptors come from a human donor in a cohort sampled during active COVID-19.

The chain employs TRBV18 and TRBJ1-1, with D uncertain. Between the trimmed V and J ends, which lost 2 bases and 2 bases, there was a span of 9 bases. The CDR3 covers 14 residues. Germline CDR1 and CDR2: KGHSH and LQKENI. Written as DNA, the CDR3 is TGTGCCAGCTCACCAAGTCCAGGAAACACTGAAGCTTTCTTT. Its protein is CASSPSPGNTEAFF.

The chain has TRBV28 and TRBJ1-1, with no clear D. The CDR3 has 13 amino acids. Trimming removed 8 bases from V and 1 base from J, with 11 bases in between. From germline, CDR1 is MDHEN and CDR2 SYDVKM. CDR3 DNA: TGTGCCAGCTGGTGGGCCAGGAACACTGAAGCTTTCTTT. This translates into CASWWARNTEAFF.

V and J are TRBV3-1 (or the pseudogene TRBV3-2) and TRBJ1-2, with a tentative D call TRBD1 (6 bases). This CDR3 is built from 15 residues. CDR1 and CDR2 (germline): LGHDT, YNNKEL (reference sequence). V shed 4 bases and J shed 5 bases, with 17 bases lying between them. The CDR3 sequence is CASSRDRRVEYGYTF. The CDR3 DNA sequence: TGTGCCAGCAGCCGTGACAGGCGGGTCGAGTATGGCTACACCTTC.

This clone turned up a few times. The CDR3 region is CAWSGGAYEQYF. The CDR3 nucleotides read TGTGCCTGGAGTGGGGGGGCCTACGAGCAGTACTTC. The chain links TRBV30 to TRBJ2-7; perhaps TRBD2 as D (6 bases). CDR1 is GTSNPN and CDR2 is SVGIG in the germline V gene (reference sequence). The V gene lost 1 base and the J gene lost 2 bases, with 6 bases spanning the gap. The CDR3 consists of 12 residues.

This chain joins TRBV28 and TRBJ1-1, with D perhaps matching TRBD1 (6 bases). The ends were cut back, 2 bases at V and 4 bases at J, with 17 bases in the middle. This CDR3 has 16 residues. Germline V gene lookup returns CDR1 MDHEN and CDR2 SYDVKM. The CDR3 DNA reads TGTGCCAGCAGTTTAGTAACGACACAGGGCAGCACTGAAGCTTTCTTT. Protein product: CASSLVTTQGSTEAFF.

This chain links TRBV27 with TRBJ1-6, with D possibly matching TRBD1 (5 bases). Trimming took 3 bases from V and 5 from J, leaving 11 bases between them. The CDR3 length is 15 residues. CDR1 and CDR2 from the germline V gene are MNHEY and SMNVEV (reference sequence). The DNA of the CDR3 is TGTGCCAGCAGTTTTTTAGGGGAACATAATTCACCCCTCCACTTT. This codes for CASSFLGEHNSPLHF.

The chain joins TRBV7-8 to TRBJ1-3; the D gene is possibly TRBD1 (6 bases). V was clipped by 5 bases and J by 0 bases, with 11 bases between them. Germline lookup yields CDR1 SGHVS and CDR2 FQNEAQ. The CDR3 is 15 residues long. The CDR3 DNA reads TGTGCCAGCAGCGTCCAGGGGTTCTCTGGAAACACCATATATTTT. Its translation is CASSVQGFSGNTIYF.

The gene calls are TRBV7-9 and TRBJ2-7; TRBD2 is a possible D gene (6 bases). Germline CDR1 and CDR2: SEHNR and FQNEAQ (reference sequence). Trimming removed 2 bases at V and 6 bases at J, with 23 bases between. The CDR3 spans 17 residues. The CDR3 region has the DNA TGTGCCAGCAGCTTACTTGGGTCGTCGGGGGAAAGCTCCGAGCAGTACTTC. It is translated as CASSLLGSSGESSEQYF.

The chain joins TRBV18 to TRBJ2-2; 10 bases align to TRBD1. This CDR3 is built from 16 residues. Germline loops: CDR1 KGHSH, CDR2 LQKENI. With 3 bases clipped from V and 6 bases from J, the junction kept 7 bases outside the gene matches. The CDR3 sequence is CASSPRDRGVAGELFF. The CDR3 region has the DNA TGTGCCAGCTCACCGAGGGACAGGGGCGTCGCCGGGGAGCTGTTTTTT.

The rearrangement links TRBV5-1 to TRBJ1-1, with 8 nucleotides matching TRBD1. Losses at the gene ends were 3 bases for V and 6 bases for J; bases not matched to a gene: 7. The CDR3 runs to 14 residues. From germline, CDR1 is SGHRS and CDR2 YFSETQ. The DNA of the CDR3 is TGCGCCAGCAGCTCCAGGGGGCGTGAGGCTGAAGCTTTCTTT. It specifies CASSSRGREAEAFF.